This TCR beta chain was recovered during a study of blood T cell repertoires in COVID-19. Study-wide background: Researchers got acute and convalescent COVID-19 samples from the United States, Italy and Spain. T cells, B-cell-depleted T cells, or PBMCs provided the cDNA or gDNA that served as material.

The CDR3 length is 14 residues. V lost 2 bases, J lost 4 bases, and 8 bases lay in between. The germline gives CDR1 SGHTA, CDR2 FQGTGA. Authors' analysis steps: Using reference gene primer amplification, nucleated cell counts were estimated. Sequencing used immunoSEQ multiplex PCR; TCRdb keeps in-frame clones, though not all of them. V and J calls and clone size are given by that table; D and trimming were obtained from the DNA. The table lists approximately 94,000 clones, approximately 91% of them singletons. The receptor comes from a middle-aged man with active COVID-19. This chain joins TRBV7-3 and TRBJ2-2; tentatively, D is TRBD1 (5 bases). The source material was peripheral blood. CDR3 sequence (DNA): TGTGCCAGCAGCTTACAGGGTGCCACCGGGGAGCTGTTTTTT. Protein: CASSLQGATGELFF.